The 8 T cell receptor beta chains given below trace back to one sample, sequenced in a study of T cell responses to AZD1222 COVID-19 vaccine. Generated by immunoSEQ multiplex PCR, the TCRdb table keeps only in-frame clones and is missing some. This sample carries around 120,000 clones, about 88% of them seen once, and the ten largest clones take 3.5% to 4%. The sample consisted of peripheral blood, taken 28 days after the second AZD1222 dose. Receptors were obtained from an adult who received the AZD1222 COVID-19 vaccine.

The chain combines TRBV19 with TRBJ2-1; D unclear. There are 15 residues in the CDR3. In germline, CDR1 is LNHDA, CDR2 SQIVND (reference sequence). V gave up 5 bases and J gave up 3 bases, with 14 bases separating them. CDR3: CASSGPGGLYNEQFF. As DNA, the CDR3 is TGTGCCAGTAGTGGCCCGGGTGGCCTCTACAATGAGCAGTTCTTC.

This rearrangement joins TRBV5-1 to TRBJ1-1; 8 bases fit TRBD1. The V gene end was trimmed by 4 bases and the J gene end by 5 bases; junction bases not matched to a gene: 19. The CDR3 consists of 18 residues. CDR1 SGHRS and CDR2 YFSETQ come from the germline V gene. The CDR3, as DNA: TGCGCCAGCAGCCCACCGGCCCAGCAGGGGGCAGTTAAGACTGAAGCTTTCTTT. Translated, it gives CASSPPAQQGAVKTEAFF.

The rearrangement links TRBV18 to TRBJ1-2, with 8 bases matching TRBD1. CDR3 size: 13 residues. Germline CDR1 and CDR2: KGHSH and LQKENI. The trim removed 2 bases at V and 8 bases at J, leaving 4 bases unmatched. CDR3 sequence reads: CASSPKTGEGYTF. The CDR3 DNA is TGTGCCAGCTCACCAAAGACAGGGGAGGGCTACACCTTC. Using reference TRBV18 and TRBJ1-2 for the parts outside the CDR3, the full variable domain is NAGVMQNPRHLVRRRGQEARLRCSPMKGHSHVYWYRQLPEEGLKFMVYLQKENIIDESGMPKERFSAEFPKEGPSILRIQQVVRGDSAAYFCASSPKTGEGYTFGSGTRLTVV.

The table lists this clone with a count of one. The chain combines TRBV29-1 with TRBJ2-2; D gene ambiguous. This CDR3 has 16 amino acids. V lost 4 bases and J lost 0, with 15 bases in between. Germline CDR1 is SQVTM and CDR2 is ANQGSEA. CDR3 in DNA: TGCAGCGTTGTACCCCACCGTTCTTCGAACACCGGGGAGCTGTTTTTT. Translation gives CSVVPHRSSNTGELFF.

As DNA, the CDR3 is TGTGCCAGCAGTTACACTGGAGACAGGGAAGGTAATGAGCAGTTCTTC. Translating it yields CASSYTGDREGNEQFF. The chain employs TRBV6-6 and TRBJ2-1; 7 bases fit TRBD1. The V and J ends lost 2 bases and 7 bases, in that order; junction bases with no gene match: 11. The CDR3 loop spans 16 amino acids. The V gene's germline CDR1 is MNHNY and CDR2 SVGAGI (reference sequence).

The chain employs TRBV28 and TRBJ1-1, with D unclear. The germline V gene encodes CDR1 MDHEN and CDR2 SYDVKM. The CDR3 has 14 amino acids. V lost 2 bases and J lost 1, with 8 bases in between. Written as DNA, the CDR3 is TGTGCCAGCAGTTTACTGGCCGGGAACACTGAAGCTTTCTTT. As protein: CASSLLAGNTEAFF. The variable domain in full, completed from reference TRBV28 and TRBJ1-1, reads DVKVTQSSRYLVKRTGEKVFLECVQDMDHENMFWYRQDPGLGLRLIYFSYDVKMKEKGDIPEGYSVSREKKERFSLILESASTNQTSMYLCASSLLAGNTEAFFGQGTRLTVV.

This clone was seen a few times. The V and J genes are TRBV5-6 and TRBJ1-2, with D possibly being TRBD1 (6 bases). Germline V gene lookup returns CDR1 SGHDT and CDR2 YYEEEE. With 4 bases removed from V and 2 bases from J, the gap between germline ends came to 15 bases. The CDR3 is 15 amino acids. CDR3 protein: CASSLWGQKNYGYTF. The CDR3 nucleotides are TGTGCCAGCAGCCTTTGGGGGCAAAAAAACTATGGCTACACCTTC. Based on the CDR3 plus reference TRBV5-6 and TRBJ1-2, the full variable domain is DAGVTQSPTHLIKTRGQQVTLRCSPKSGHDTVSWYQQALGQGPQFIFQYYEEEERQRGNFPDRFSGHQFPNYSSELNVNALLLGDSALYLCASSLWGQKNYGYTFGSGTRLTVV.

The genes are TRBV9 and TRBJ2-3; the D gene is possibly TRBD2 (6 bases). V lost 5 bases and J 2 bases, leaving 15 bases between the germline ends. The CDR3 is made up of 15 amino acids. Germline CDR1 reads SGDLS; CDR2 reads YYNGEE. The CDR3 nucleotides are TGTGCCAGCAGTACCCCGGAGGGATACACAGATACGCAGTATTTT. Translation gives CASSTPEGYTDTQYF.